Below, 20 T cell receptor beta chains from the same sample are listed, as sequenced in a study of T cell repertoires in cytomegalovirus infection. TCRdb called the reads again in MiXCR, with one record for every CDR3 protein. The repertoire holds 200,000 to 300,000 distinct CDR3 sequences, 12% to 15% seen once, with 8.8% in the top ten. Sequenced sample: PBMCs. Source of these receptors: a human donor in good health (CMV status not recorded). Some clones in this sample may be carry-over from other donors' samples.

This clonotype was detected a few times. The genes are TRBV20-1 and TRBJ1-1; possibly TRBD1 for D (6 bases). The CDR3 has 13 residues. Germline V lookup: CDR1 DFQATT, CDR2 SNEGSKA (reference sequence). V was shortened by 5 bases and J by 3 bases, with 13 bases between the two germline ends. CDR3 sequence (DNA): TGCAGTGCTCCCAGGGGTTCCGACACTGAAGCTTTCTTT. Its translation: CSAPRGSDTEAFF.

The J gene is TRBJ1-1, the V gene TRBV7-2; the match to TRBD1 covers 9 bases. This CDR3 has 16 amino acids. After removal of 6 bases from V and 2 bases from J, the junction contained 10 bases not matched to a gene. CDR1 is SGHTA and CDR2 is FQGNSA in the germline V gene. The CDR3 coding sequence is TGTGCCAGCAGTCTCACAGGGGGCGCAATAAACACTGAAGCTTTCTTT. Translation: CASSLTGGAINTEAFF.

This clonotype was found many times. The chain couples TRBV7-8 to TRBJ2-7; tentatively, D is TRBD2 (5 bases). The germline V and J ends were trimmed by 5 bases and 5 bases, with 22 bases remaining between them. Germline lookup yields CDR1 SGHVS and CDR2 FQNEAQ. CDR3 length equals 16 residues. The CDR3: CASSTYSGVFLDEQYF. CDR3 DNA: TGTGCCAGCAGCACTTACTCCGGGGTATTCTTGGACGAGCAGTACTTC.

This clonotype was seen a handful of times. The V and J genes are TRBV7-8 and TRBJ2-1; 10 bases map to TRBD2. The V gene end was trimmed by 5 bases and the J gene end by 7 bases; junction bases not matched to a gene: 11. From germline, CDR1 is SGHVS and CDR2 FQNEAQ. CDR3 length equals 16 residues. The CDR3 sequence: CASSKASGSLFNEQFF. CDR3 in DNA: TGTGCCAGCAGCAAGGCTAGCGGGAGTTTATTTAATGAGCAGTTCTTC.

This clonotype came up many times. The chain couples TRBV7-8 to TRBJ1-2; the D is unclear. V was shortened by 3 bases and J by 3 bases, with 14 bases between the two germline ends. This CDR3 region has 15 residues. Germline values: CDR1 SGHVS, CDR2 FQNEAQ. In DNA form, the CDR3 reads TGTGCCAGCAGCTTGAGGACGGAGACTTACTATGGCTACACCTTC. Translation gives CASSLRTETYYGYTF.

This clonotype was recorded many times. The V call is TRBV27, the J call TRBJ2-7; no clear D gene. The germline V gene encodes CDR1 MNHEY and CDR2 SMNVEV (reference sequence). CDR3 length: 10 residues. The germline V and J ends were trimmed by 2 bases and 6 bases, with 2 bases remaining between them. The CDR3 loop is CASSLSEQYF. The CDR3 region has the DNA TGTGCCAGCAGTTTAAGCGAGCAGTACTTC.

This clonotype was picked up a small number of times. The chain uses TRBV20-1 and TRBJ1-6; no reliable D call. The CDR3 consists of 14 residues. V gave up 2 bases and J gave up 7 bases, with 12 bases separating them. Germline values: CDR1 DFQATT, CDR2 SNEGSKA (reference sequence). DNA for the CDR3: TGCAGTGCTAGACCCGAAAGTTCAAATTCACCCCTCCACTTT. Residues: CSARPESSNSPLHF.

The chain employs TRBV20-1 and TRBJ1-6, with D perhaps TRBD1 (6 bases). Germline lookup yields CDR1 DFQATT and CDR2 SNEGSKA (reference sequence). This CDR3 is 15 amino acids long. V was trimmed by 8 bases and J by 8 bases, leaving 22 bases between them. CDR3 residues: CSPRQATLTDSPLHF. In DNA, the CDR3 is TGCAGTCCTCGACAGGCGACGCTAACGGATTCACCCCTCCACTTT.

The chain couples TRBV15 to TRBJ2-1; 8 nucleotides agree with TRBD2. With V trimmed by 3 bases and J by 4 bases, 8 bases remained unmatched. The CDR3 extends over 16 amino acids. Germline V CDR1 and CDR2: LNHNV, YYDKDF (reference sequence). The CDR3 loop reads CATSSPTSDPYNEQFF. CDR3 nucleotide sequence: TGTGCCACCAGCAGTCCGACTAGCGATCCGTACAATGAGCAGTTCTTC.

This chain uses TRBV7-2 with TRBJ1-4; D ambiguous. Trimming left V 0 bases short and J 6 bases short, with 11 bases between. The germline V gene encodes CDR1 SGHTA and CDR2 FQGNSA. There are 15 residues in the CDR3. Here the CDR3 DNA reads TGTGCCAGCAGCTTAGCCACGGGAATAGATGAAAAACTGTTTTTT. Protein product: CASSLATGIDEKLFF.

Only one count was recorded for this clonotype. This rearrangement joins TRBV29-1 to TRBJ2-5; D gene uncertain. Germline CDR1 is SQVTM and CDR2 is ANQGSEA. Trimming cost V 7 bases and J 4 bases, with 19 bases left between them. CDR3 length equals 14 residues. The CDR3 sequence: CSGRPPQARETQYF. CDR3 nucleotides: TGCAGCGGGCGACCCCCCCAGGCGAGAGAGACCCAGTACTTC.

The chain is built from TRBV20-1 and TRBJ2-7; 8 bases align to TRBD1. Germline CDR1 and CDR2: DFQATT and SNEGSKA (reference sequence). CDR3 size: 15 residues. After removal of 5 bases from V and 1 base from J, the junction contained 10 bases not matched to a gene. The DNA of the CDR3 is TGCAGTGCTCAATTGGGGACAGGCGGTTCCTACGAGCAGTACTTC. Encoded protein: CSAQLGTGGSYEQYF.

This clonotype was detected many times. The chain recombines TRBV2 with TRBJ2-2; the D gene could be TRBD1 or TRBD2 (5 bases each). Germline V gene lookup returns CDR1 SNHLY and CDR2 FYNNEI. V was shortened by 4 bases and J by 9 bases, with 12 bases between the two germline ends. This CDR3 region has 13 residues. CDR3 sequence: CASSGRDGRELFF. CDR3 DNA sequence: TGTGCCAGCAGTGGCAGGGACGGCCGGGAGCTGTTTTTT.

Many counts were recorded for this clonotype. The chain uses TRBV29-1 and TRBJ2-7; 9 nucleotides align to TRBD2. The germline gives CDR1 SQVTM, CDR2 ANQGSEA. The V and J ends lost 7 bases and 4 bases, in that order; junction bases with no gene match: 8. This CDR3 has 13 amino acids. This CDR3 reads CSAIPAGGYEQYF. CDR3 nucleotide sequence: TGCAGCGCCATCCCTGCGGGGGGGTACGAGCAGTACTTC.

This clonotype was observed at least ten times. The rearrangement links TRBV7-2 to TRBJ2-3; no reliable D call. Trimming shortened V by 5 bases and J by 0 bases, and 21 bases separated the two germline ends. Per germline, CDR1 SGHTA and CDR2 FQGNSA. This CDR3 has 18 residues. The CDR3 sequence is CASSPNRRTRDSTDTQYF. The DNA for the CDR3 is TGTGCCAGCAGCCCCAACCGGCGAACCCGAGATAGCACAGATACGCAGTATTTT.

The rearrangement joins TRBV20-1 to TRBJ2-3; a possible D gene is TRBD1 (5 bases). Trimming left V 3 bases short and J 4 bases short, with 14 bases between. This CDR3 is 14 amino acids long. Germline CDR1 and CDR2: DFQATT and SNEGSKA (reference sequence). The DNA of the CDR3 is TGCAGTGCTAGCCAGTCCCAGACAGCAGATACGCAGTATTTT. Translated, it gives CSASQSQTADTQYF.

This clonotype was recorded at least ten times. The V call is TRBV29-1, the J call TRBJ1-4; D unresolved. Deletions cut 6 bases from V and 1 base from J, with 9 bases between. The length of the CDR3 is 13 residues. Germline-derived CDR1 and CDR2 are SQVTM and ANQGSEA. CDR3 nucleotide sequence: TGCAGCGTAGGTGGAGGAACTAATGAAAAACTGTTTTTT. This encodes CSVGGGTNEKLFF.

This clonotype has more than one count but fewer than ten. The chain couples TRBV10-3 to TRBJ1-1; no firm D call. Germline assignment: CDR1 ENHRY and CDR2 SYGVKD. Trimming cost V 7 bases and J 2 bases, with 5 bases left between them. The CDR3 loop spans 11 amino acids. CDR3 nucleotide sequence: TGTGCCATCACCCAAAACACTGAAGCTTTCTTT. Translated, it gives CAITQNTEAFF.

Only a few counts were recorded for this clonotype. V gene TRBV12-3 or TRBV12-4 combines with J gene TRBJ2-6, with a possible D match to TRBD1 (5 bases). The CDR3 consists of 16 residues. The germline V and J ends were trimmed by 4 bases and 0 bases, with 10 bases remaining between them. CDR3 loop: CASSSSGYSGANVLTF. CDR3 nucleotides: TGTGCCAGCAGTTCTTCAGGGTACTCTGGGGCCAACGTCCTGACTTTC.

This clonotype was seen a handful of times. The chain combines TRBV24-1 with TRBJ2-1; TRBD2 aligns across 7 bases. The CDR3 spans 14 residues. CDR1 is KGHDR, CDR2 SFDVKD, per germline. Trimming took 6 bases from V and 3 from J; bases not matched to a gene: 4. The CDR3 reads CATSSKRDYNEQFF. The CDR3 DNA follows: TGTGCCACCAGTTCCAAGCGGGACTACAATGAGCAGTTCTTC.